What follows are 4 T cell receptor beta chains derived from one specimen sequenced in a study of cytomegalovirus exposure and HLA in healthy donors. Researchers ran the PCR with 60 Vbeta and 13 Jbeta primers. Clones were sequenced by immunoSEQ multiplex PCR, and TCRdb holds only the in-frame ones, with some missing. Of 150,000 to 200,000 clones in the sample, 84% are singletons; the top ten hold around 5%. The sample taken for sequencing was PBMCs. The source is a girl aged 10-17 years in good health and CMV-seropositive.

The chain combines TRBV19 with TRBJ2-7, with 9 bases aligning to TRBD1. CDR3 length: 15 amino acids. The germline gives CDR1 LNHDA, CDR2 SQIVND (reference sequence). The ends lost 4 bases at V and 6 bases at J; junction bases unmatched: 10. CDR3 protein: CASSTTGGASGEQYF. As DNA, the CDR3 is TGTGCCAGTAGTACTACAGGGGGCGCCAGTGGCGAGCAGTACTTC.

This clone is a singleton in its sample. This chain's CDR3 is CASSGGGVNQPEQYF. CDR3 in DNA: TGTGCCAGCAGTGGGGGGGGAGTTAACCAACCGGAGCAGTACTTC. The genes are TRBV6-5 and TRBJ2-7; 7 bases are a match to TRBD2. The V and J ends lost 5 bases and 7 bases, in that order; junction bases with no gene match: 14. CDR3 length equals 15 residues. Germline V gene data show CDR1 as MNHEY and CDR2 as SVGAGI.

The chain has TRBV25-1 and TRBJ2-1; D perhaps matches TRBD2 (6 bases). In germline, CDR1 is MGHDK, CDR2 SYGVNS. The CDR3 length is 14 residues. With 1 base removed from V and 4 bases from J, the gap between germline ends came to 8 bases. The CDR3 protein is CASSELAGYNEQFF. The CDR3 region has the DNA TGTGCCAGCAGTGAATTGGCGGGGTACAATGAGCAGTTCTTC.

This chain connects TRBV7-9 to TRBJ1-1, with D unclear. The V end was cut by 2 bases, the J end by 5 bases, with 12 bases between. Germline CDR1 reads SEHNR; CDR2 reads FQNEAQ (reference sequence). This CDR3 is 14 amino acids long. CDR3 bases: TGTGCCAGCAGCTTATTCAGGTTCGAAACTGAAGCTTTCTTT. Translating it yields CASSLFRFETEAFF. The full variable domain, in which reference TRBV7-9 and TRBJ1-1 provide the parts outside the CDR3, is DTGVSQNPRHKITKRGQNVTFRCDPISEHNRLYWYRQTLGQGPEFLTYFQNEAQLEKSRLLSDRFSAERPKGSFSTLEIQRTEQGDSAMYLCASSLFRFETEAFFGQGTRLTVV.